Listed below are T cell receptor beta chains from one sample, sequenced in a study of identical twins. TCRdb ran MiXCR on the 5' RACE reads and lists one entry per CDR3 protein. The repertoire holds some 590,000 distinct CDR3 sequences, with 9.6% as singletons. In addition, the sample was reused for a study of yellow fever vaccine responses in identical twins.

Sequences were obtained from PBMCs. Receptors originate from a woman aged 18 to 35 in good health. Each CDR3 is given with its conserved first and last residue. D genes are given only for firm matches. The size entry is marked missing in some rows and otherwise reads once, few, many or a size class.

>NA|few|TRBJ2-7|TRBV12-3/TRBV12-4
TGTGCCAGCTCCCGGGGCCCCTACGAGCAGTACTTC
CASSRGPYEQYF
>TRBD1|many|TRBJ2-4|TRBV6-1
TGTGCCAGCAGCCCGACCGGGACAGGGGGGAAAAACATTCAGTACTTC
CASSPTGTGGKNIQYF
>NA|NA|TRBJ2-7|TRBV5-1
TGCGCCAGCAGCCCCCTGGGTGGGATCTACGAGCAGTACTTC
CASSPLGGIYEQYF
>NA|few|TRBJ2-3|TRBV3-1
TGTGCCAGCAGCCTATTACCGGGACTTGATACGCAGTATTTT
CASSLLPGLDTQYF
>TRBD1|many|TRBJ2-7|TRBV29-1
TGCAGCGCCGTCGGGGCCAGGGGGCTGGACGAGCAGTACTTC
CSAVGARGLDEQYF
>NA|few|TRBJ2-7|TRBV4-3
TGCGCCAGCAGCCAAGATCGTCAGGGTCCCTACGAGCAGTACTTC
CASSQDRQGPYEQYF
>NA|NA|TRBJ2-4|TRBV25-1
TGTGCCAGCAGCGGACTTGGGAGAGCTCGGGCCAAAAACATTCAGTACTTC
CASSGLGRARAKNIQYF
>NA|few|TRBJ1-2|TRBV20-1
TGCAGTGCTAGTAATCTAAACTATGGCTACACCTTC
CSASNLNYGYTF
>TRBD2|many|TRBJ2-7|TRBV29-1
TGCAGCGTTGCGGGGACTAGCGGGATATACTACGAGCAGTACTTC
CSVAGTSGIYYEQYF
>NA|NA|TRBJ2-2|TRBV30
TGTGCCTGGAACCCGGACACCGGGGAGCTGTTTTTT
CAWNPDTGELFF
>NA|many|TRBJ1-3|TRBV12-3/TRBV12-4
TGTGCCAGCAGTTTAATCGGAAACACCATATATTTT
CASSLIGNTIYF
>TRBD1|few|TRBJ2-1|TRBV7-9
TGTGCCAGCAGCTTAGAGAGGGGGACAGAATACAATGAGCAGTTCTTC
CASSLERGTEYNEQFF
>TRBD2|few|TRBJ2-1|TRBV7-2
TGTGCCAGCAGCTTACAGACTAGCGTCTACAATGAGCAGTTCTTC
CASSLQTSVYNEQFF
>NA|few|TRBJ2-1|TRBV12-3/TRBV12-4
TGTGCCAGCACCCCCCTAGCAGCCAATGAGCAGTTCTTC
CASTPLAANEQFF
>NA|NA|TRBJ2-3|TRBV6-5
TGTGCCAGCAGTTACCGGCCCGGTGGACAGCCCACAGATACGCAGTATTTT
CASSYRPGGQPTDTQYF
>NA|NA|TRBJ1-6|TRBV7-8
TGTGCCAGCAGCTTGGGGACGCTGGGGAATTCACCCCTCCACTTT
CASSLGTLGNSPLHF
>NA|many|TRBJ2-3|TRBV20-1
TGCAGTGCTACGGACGGGGTCGATACGCAGTATTTT
CSATDGVDTQYF
>TRBD1|few|TRBJ1-6|TRBV7-2
TGTGCCAGCAGCGGGGGGACAGGGTATAATTCACCCCTCCACTTT
CASSGGTGYNSPLHF
>TRBD1|NA|TRBJ1-2|TRBV20-1
TGCAGTGCTATCGACAGGGATGTAAACTATGGCTACACCTTC
CSAIDRDVNYGYTF
>TRBD1|many|TRBJ1-1|TRBV12-3/TRBV12-4
TGTGCCAGCAGACCTCCGGGACAGGGTAACACTGAAGCTTTCTTT
CASRPPGQGNTEAFF
>NA|few|TRBJ2-2|TRBV30
TGTGCCTGGATGGTCCTGAACACCGGGGAGCTGTTTTTT
CAWMVLNTGELFF
>TRBD1|few|TRBJ2-1|TRBV12-3/TRBV12-4
TGTGCCAGCAGTTTTAGGGGGCAGGCTGAGCAGTTCTTC
CASSFRGQAEQFF